The rows below give T cell receptor beta chains drawn from one sample of a study of T cells in Graves' hyperthyroidism and ophthalmopathy. One entry per CDR3 protein, called by TCRdb with MiXCR from the multiplex PCR reads. In the table there are about half a million distinct CDR3 sequences, roughly 25% of which are singletons. Sequencing used blood. The receptors were sampled from a woman aged 25 to 45 with Graves' ophthalmopathy. CDR3s include the opening cysteine and the closing phenylalanine or tryptophan. D genes are given only for firm matches. Size values are once, few and many counts, or a class for expanded clones, and some rows have none.

size	D	J	V	CDR3	DNA
-	-	TRBJ1-2	TRBV9	CASSPYPQDGYTF	TGTGCCAGCAGCCCCTACCCCCAAGATGGCTACACCTTC
many	-	TRBJ1-5	TRBV15	CATSPRGADSNQPQHF	TGTGCCACCAGCCCGCGGGGGGCGGATAGCAATCAGCCCCAGCATTTT
-	-	TRBJ1-2	TRBV11-2	CASSLETQTNYGYTF	TGTGCCAGCAGCTTAGAAACACAAACTAACTATGGCTACACCTTC
-	-	TRBJ1-5	TRBV6-1	CASSEQGRQPQHF	TGTGCCAGCAGTGAGCAGGGTCGACAGCCCCAGCATTTT
-	TRBD1	TRBJ1-1	TRBV6-1	CASRGTGRGNTEAFF	TGTGCCAGCAGAGGGACAGGGCGCGGGAACACTGAAGCTTTCTTT
many	-	TRBJ1-1	TRBV19	CASSSGMSTEAFF	TGTGCCAGTAGTTCAGGGATGAGCACTGAAGCTTTCTTT
many	TRBD1	TRBJ2-7	TRBV6-1	CASRPGTGARLDEQYF	TGTGCCAGCAGACCCGGGACAGGGGCCAGGTTGGACGAGCAGTACTTC
many	-	TRBJ2-7	TRBV2	CASRDNYEQYF	TGTGCCAGCAGGGACAACTACGAGCAGTACTTC
many	-	TRBJ1-3	TRBV25-1	CASSELGLHSGNTIYF	TGTGCCAGCAGTGAATTAGGGCTACACTCTGGAAACACCATATATTTT
-	-	TRBJ1-2	TRBV4-1	CASSPWDTKYGYTF	TGCGCCAGCAGCCCGTGGGACACCAAATATGGCTACACCTTC
many	TRBD2	TRBJ2-5	TRBV6-5	CASSYLEMGGETQYF	TGTGCCAGCAGTTACCTCGAGATGGGGGGGGAGACCCAGTACTTC
-	-	TRBJ2-7	TRBV5-1	CASSLVSTYEQYF	TGCGCCAGCAGCTTGGTTTCTACCTACGAGCAGTACTTC
-	-	TRBJ2-5	TRBV7-9	CASSFITAKETQYF	TGTGCCAGCAGCTTCATCACAGCCAAAGAGACCCAGTACTTC
-	TRBD1	TRBJ1-5	TRBV6-1	CASSEQTGNQPQHF	TGTGCCAGCAGTGAACAGACAGGGAATCAGCCCCAGCATTTT
many	-	TRBJ1-1	TRBV6-5	CASTGRNTEAFF	TGTGCCAGCACAGGGCGGAACACTGAAGCTTTCTTT
-	-	TRBJ1-5	TRBV20-1	CSARDPGADYSNQPQHF	TGCAGTGCTAGAGATCCGGGGGCGGACTATAGCAATCAGCCCCAGCATTTT
-	TRBD1	TRBJ1-1	TRBV19	CATSTGSPEAFF	TGTGCCACCTCGACAGGGTCCCCTGAAGCTTTCTTT
many	-	TRBJ2-4	TRBV5-1	CASSLEGILAKNIQYF	TGCGCCAGCAGCTTGGAGGGTATACTAGCCAAAAACATTCAGTACTTC
-	-	TRBJ1-5	TRBV7-9	CASSPIGDIYQPQHF	TGTGCCAGCAGCCCGATTGGGGACATTTATCAGCCCCAGCATTTT
few	-	TRBJ2-4	TRBV20-1	CSARPQGKLNIQYF	TGCAGTGCTAGGCCACAGGGAAAGCTAAACATTCAGTACTTC
-	-	TRBJ1-2	TRBV20-1	CSAPRGRDGYTF	TGCAGTGCTCCGAGGGGGAGGGATGGCTACACCTTC
-	TRBD2	TRBJ2-2	TRBV6-5	CASSYSTSGDGELFF	TGTGCCAGCAGTTACTCCACTAGCGGGGACGGGGAGCTGTTTTTT
-	TRBD2	TRBJ2-5	TRBV29-1	CSGAGTTETQYF	TGCAGCGGTGCCGGGACTACGGAGACCCAGTACTTC
few	-	TRBJ1-5	TRBV10-3	CATTVGQRSNQPQHF	TGTGCCACCACAGTAGGACAGCGGAGCAATCAGCCCCAGCATTTT
-	-	TRBJ1-2	TRBV14	CASSPDRSRYTF	TGTGCCAGCAGCCCCGACAGGTCTCGCTACACCTTC
many	TRBD1	TRBJ2-2	TRBV6-2/TRBV6-3	CASREWDRYTGELFF	TGTGCCAGCAGGGAATGGGACAGATACACCGGGGAGCTGTTTTTT
many	-	TRBJ1-5	TRBV19	CASESSGFGNQPQHF	TGTGCCAGCGAAAGTTCAGGGTTTGGCAATCAGCCCCAGCATTTT
many	TRBD2	TRBJ2-4	TRBV5-1	CASSSNGGSQNIQYF	TGCGCCAGCAGCTCTAACGGGGGGAGTCAAAACATTCAGTACTTC
few	TRBD1	TRBJ1-2	TRBV11-1	CASSYGGQGEVDGYTF	TGTGCCAGCAGCTACGGTGGACAGGGGGAGGTCGATGGCTACACCTTC
-	TRBD1	TRBJ1-1	TRBV3-1	CASSQVRQGGTEAFF	TGTGCCAGCAGCCAAGTTAGACAGGGGGGCACTGAAGCTTTCTTT
many	-	TRBJ1-5	TRBV6-2/TRBV6-3	CASRDSFYGNQPQHF	TGTGCCAGCAGAGACAGTTTCTATGGCAATCAGCCCCAGCATTTT
many	-	TRBJ1-1	TRBV12-3/TRBV12-4	CASSFGDGAFF	TGTGCCAGCAGTTTCGGGGATGGAGCTTTCTTT
many	-	TRBJ1-1	TRBV2	CASSEGAVPMNTEAFF	TGTGCCAGCAGTGAAGGGGCAGTACCCATGAACACTGAAGCTTTCTTT
many	-	TRBJ1-3	TRBV30	CAWSVRNGNTIYF	TGTGCCTGGAGTGTACGGAATGGAAACACCATATATTTT
many	-	TRBJ2-5	TRBV29-1	CSVEFAEKETQYF	TGCAGCGTTGAATTTGCAGAGAAAGAGACCCAGTACTTC
many	-	TRBJ1-2	TRBV9	CASSLHLLGQIGFDGYTF	TGTGCCAGCAGCCTACACCTACTAGGACAGATCGGCTTCGATGGCTACACCTTC
many	TRBD1	TRBJ2-7	TRBV27	CASSQTGAYEQYF	TGTGCCAGCAGTCAGACAGGGGCCTACGAGCAGTACTTC
many	TRBD1	TRBJ1-1	TRBV6-5	CASRIQGDTEAFF	TGTGCCAGCAGGATACAGGGGGACACTGAAGCTTTCTTT
-	-	TRBJ1-1	TRBV6-5	CASSYPTGQNTEAFF	TGTGCCAGCAGTTACCCCACGGGACAAAACACTGAAGCTTTCTTT
many	-	TRBJ1-1	TRBV28	CASSGEYDEAFF	TGTGCCAGTAGTGGGGAATATGATGAAGCTTTCTTT
-	-	TRBJ2-5	TRBV2	CASSDGQKETQYF	TGTGCCAGCAGCGATGGACAGAAAGAGACCCAGTACTTC
-	TRBD1	TRBJ2-3	TRBV2	CASSLQGAFQDTQYF	TGTGCCAGCAGTCTTCAGGGGGCGTTCCAAGATACGCAGTATTTT
-	TRBD1	TRBJ1-1	TRBV24-1	CATSQTGDTEAFF	TGTGCCACCAGCCAAACAGGGGACACTGAAGCTTTCTTT